This T cell receptor beta chain was identified in a study of blood T cell repertoires in COVID-19. V was clipped by 4 bases and J by 5 bases; unmatched bases: 10. The length of the CDR3 is 15 residues. The germline CDR1 and CDR2 sequences are SGHRS and YFSETQ. Assay: immunoSEQ multiplex PCR; the TCRdb copy retains only in-frame clones and omits some. The table has about 100,000 clones, just under 95% seen once. The sample taken for sequencing was peripheral blood. The V gene is TRBV5-1, the J gene TRBJ1-1; 8 nucleotides match TRBD1. The sequence came from a man in his 70s with acute or convalescent COVID-19. Here the CDR3 reads CASSTGQGGGTEAFF. The CDR3 nucleotides read TGCGCCAGCAGCACAGGACAGGGTGGGGGGACTGAAGCTTTCTTT.